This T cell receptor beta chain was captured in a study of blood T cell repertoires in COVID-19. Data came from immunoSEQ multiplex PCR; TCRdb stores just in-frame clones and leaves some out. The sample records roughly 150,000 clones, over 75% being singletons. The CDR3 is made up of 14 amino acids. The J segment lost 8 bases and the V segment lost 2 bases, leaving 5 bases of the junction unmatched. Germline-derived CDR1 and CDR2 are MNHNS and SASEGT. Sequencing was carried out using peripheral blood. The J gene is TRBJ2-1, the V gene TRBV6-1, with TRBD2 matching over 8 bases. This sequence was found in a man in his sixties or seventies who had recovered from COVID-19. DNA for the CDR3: TGTGCCAGCAGTGAACCGGGAGGGTCGGATGAGCAGTTCTTC. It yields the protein CASSEPGGSDEQFF.